This passage covers 10 T cell receptor beta chains from one sample sequenced in a study of T cell responses to AZD1222 COVID-19 vaccine. Some clones are missing from TCRdb's copy, which holds only in-frame ones; the method was immunoSEQ multiplex PCR. The sample has roughly 120,000 clones, 80% to 90% seen once; the top ten hold approximately 1.7%. The source material was peripheral blood, sampled on day 0 of AZD1222 vaccination. The source is an adult in good health.

The rearrangement links TRBV29-1 to TRBJ1-2, with unresolved D. CDR3 length: 13 residues. Trimming left V 6 bases short and J 4 bases short, with 15 bases between. Germline CDR1 and CDR2: SQVTM and ANQGSEA. CDR3 sequence (DNA): TGCAGCGTACAGTCCAGCTTAGTCTATGGCTACACCTTC. It codes for CSVQSSLVYGYTF.

The rearrangement joins TRBV7-9 to TRBJ2-2, with a tentative D call TRBD1 (5 bases). The V gene lost 3 bases and the J gene lost 6 bases, with 11 bases spanning the gap. Germline assignment: CDR1 SEHNR and CDR2 FQNEAQ (reference sequence). The length of the CDR3 is 14 residues. The DNA for the CDR3 is TGTGCCAGCAGCTTTGGGGCCCGCGCCGGGGAGCTGTTTTTT. It codes for CASSFGARAGELFF. The full variable domain, completed using reference TRBV7-9 and TRBJ2-2, is DTGVSQNPRHKITKRGQNVTFRCDPISEHNRLYWYRQTLGQGPEFLTYFQNEAQLEKSRLLSDRFSAERPKGSFSTLEIQRTEQGDSAMYLCASSFGARAGELFFGEGSRLTVL.

V is TRBV2 and J is TRBJ2-7; TRBD1 matches at 7 bases. Germline V gene data show CDR1 as SNHLY and CDR2 as FYNNEI. V dropped 6 bases and J dropped 3; count of bases not matched to a gene: 8. The CDR3 totals 14 residues. The CDR3 DNA reads TGTGCCAGCAGCCTGGACAGGCGACTCTACGAGCAGTACTTC. Encoded protein: CASSLDRRLYEQYF.

V gene TRBV5-1 combines with J gene TRBJ1-4, with 8 bases that match TRBD1. Germline-derived CDR1 and CDR2 are SGHRS and YFSETQ. V lost 6 bases to trimming and J lost 8 bases; unmatched junction nucleotides: 3. This CDR3 comprises 12 residues. The CDR3 DNA reads as TGCGCCAGCAAGGACAGGGAGGAAAAACTGTTTTTT. It is translated as CASKDREEKLFF.

The J gene is TRBJ1-4, the V gene TRBV6-5; D is perhaps TRBD1 (6 bases). Trimming cost V 7 bases and J 8 bases, with 20 bases left between them. This CDR3 has 15 residues. Germline CDR1 reads MNHEY; CDR2 reads SVGAGI. DNA for the CDR3: TGTGCCAGCACCAACACCGGGACAACTCGGGAAAAACTGTTTTTT. Protein sequence: CASTNTGTTREKLFF.

This sequence joins TRBV5-1 and TRBJ2-2; 7 nucleotides line up with TRBD1. Germline loops: CDR1 SGHRS, CDR2 YFSETQ. V was pared by 0 bases and J by 4 bases, with 3 bases of the junction left unmatched. This CDR3 contains 15 residues. CDR3 protein: CASSLGQGGTGELFF. Here the CDR3 DNA reads TGCGCCAGCAGCTTGGGACAGGGTGGCACCGGGGAGCTGTTTTTT.

This CDR3 reads CASSYSYNEKLFF. The CDR3 nucleotides read TGTGCCAGCAGTTACAGCTATAATGAAAAACTGTTTTTT. The chain recombines TRBV27 with TRBJ1-4, with unresolved D. The CDR3 extends over 13 amino acids. Trimming took off 4 bases at V and 4 bases at J, with 7 bases between the two ends. CDR1 and CDR2 (germline): MNHEY, SMNVEV (reference sequence).

The chain uses TRBV12-3 or TRBV12-4 and TRBJ1-4; TRBD1 aligns across 7 bases. This CDR3 has 13 residues. After removal of 3 bases from V and 10 bases from J, the junction contained 5 bases not matched to a gene. The CDR3 is CASSLTGQGKLFF. CDR3 in DNA: TGTGCCAGCAGTTTGACAGGGCAAGGAAAACTGTTTTTT.

This chain links TRBV19 with TRBJ1-5; D may be TRBD1 (6 bases). Germline-derived CDR1 and CDR2 are LNHDA and SQIVND (reference sequence). The CDR3 is 16 residues long. V was trimmed by 8 bases and J by 1 base, leaving 18 bases between them. As DNA, the CDR3 is TGTGCCAGTCTCTGGAATGGGCAGGGGAGCAATCAGCCCCAGCATTTT. As protein: CASLWNGQGSNQPQHF. The variable domain in full, with the rest retrieved from reference TRBV19 and TRBJ1-5, is DGGITQSPKYLFRKEGQNVTLSCEQNLNHDAMYWYRQDPGQGLRLIYYSQIVNDFQKGDIAEGYSVSREKKESFPLTVTSAQKNPTAFYLCASLWNGQGSNQPQHFGDGTRLSIL.

CDR3 sequence reads: CASSPTGGATEQYF. The CDR3 DNA reads TGCGCCAGTTCTCCAACAGGGGGCGCAACCGAGCAGTACTTC. The chain recombines TRBV5-1 with TRBJ2-7, with 9 positions matching TRBD1. Germline CDR1 reads SGHRS; CDR2 reads YFSETQ. V lost 8 bases to trimming and J lost 6 bases; unmatched junction nucleotides: 12. This CDR3 spans 14 amino acids.